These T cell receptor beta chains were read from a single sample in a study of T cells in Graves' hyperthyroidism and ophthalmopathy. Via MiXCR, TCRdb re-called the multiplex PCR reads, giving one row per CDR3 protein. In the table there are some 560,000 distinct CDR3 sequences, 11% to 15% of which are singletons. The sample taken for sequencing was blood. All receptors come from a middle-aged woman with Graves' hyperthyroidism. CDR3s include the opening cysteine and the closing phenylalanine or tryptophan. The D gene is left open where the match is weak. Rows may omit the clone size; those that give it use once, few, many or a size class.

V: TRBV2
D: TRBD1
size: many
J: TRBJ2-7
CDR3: CASRPGQLPYEQYF
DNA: TGTGCCAGCAGGCCGGGACAGCTGCCCTACGAGCAGTACTTC

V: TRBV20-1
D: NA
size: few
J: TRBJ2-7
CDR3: CSARDRERVSYEQYF
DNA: TGCAGTGCTAGAGATCGGGAGCGGGTGTCCTACGAGCAGTACTTC

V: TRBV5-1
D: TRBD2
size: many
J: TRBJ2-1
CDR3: CASSLGGTSGNNEQFF
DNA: TGCGCCAGCAGCTTGGGCGGGACTAGCGGAAACAATGAGCAGTTCTTC

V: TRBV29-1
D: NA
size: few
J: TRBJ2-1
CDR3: CSVGERGTEQFF
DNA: TGCAGCGTTGGAGAAAGGGGTACTGAGCAGTTCTTC

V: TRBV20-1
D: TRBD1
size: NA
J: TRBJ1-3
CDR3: CSSEDRRGNTIYF
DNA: TGCAGTTCTGAGGACAGGCGTGGAAACACCATATATTTT

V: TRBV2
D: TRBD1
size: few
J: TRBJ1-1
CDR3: CATPGTGGTEAFF
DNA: TGTGCCACTCCCGGGACAGGGGGCACTGAAGCTTTCTTT

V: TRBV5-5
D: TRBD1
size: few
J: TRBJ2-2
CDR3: CASSSTGLGTGELFF
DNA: TGTGCCAGCAGCTCGACAGGGCTCGGTACCGGGGAGCTGTTTTTT

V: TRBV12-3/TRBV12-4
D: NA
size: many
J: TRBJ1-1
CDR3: CASRPIRGDTEAFF
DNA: TGTGCCAGCAGACCGATACGAGGGGACACTGAAGCTTTCTTT

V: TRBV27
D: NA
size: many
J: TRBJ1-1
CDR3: CASSLQANTEAFF
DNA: TGTGCCAGCAGTTTACAAGCCAACACTGAAGCTTTCTTT

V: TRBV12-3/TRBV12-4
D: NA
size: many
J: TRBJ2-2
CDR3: CASSLEFDSGELFF
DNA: TGTGCCAGCAGTTTAGAATTTGATTCCGGGGAGCTGTTTTTT

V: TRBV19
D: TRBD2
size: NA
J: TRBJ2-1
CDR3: CASSTSRLAGYNEQFF
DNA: TGTGCCAGTAGTACATCCAGACTAGCCGGCTACAATGAGCAGTTCTTC

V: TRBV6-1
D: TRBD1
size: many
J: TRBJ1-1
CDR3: CASSWTGLVNTEAFF
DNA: TGTGCCAGCAGCTGGACAGGGCTGGTGAACACTGAAGCTTTCTTT

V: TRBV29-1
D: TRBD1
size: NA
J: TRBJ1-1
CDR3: CSVATGQNTEAFF
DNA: TGCAGCGTTGCGACAGGGCAGAACACTGAAGCTTTCTTT

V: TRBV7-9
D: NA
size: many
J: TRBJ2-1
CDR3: CASSRGQGGYNEQFF
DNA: TGTGCCAGCAGCAGGGGGCAGGGAGGTTACAATGAGCAGTTCTTC

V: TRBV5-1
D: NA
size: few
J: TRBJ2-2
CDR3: CASSLNRGPTNTGELFF
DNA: TGCGCCAGCAGCTTGAATCGGGGACCTACGAACACCGGGGAGCTGTTTTTT

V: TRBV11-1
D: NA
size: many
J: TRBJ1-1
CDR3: CASSSAKGTEAFF
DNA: TGTGCCAGCAGCTCCGCGAAAGGGACTGAAGCTTTCTTT

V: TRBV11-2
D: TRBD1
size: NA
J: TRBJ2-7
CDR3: CASSLGTGQIYEQYF
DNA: TGTGCCAGCAGCTTAGGTACGGGACAGATCTACGAGCAGTACTTC

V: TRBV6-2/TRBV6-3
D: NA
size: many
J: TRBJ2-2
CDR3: CASSYSAGTGELFF
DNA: TGTGCCAGCAGTTACTCCGCAGGCACCGGGGAGCTGTTTTTT

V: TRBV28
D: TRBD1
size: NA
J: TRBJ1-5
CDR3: CASGDRFHF
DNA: TGTGCCAGCGGGGACAGGTTTCATTTT

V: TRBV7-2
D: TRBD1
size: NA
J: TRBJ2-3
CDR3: CASSTGTGSGGTQYF
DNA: TGTGCCAGCAGCACCGGGACAGGGTCCGGGGGTACGCAGTATTTT

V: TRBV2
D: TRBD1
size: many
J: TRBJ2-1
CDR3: CASSEGQPNEQFF
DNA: TGTGCCAGCAGTGAGGGACAGCCTAATGAGCAGTTCTTC

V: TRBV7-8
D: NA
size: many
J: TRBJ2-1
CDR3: CASSLEPVEQFF
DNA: TGTGCCAGCAGCTTAGAGCCAGTTGAGCAGTTCTTC

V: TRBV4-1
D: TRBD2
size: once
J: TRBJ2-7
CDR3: CASSQAIGTSLYEQYF
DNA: TGCGCCAGCAGCCAAGCTATTGGGACTAGCCTCTACGAGCAGTACTTC

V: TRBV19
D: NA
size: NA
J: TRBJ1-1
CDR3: CASSVWGILEYTEAFF
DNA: TGTGCCAGTAGTGTTTGGGGGATTTTAGAGTACACTGAAGCTTTCTTT

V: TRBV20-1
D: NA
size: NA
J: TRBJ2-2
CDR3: CSARTTGNTGELFF
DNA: TGCAGTGCTAGAACGACAGGGAACACCGGGGAGCTGTTTTTT

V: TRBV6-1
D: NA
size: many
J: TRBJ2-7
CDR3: CASSEATGSVPYEQYF
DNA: TGTGCCAGCAGTGAGGCAACAGGGAGCGTTCCCTACGAGCAGTACTTC

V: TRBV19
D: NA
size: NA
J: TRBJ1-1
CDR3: CASSVRGLNTEAFF
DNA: TGTGCCAGTAGCGTCAGGGGTCTGAACACTGAAGCTTTCTTT

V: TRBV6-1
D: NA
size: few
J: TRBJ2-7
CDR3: CASTPPGDSYEQYF
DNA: TGTGCCAGCACCCCGCCGGGGGACTCCTACGAGCAGTACTTC

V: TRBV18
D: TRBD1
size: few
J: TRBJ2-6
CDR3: CASSLGTGYLSGANVLTF
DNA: TGTGCCAGCTCCCTTGGGACAGGGTACTTATCTGGGGCCAACGTCCTGACTTTC

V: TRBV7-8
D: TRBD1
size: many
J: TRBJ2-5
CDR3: CASKKSGTGWQTQYF
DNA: TGTGCCAGTAAAAAATCCGGGACAGGGTGGCAGACCCAGTACTTC

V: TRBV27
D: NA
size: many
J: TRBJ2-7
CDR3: CASSLDDSTYEQYF
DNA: TGTGCCAGCAGTTTAGACGACAGTACCTACGAGCAGTACTTC

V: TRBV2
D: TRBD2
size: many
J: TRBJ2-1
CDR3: CASSASGLAGANEQFF
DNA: TGTGCCAGCAGTGCCTCGGGGCTAGCGGGGGCCAATGAGCAGTTCTTC

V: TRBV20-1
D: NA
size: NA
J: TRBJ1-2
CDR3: CSGGDSAGYGYTF
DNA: TGCAGTGGGGGTGACAGCGCCGGCTATGGCTACACCTTC

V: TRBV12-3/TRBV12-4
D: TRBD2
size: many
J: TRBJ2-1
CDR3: CASTIQAGGNNEQFF
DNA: TGTGCCAGCACCATACAAGCGGGAGGGAACAATGAGCAGTTCTTC

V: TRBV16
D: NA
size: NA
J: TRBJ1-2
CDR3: CASSQITGYYTF
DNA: TGTGCCAGCAGCCAGATCACAGGGTACTACACCTTC

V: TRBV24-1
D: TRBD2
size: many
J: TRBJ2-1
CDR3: CATSDPGTSGNNEQFF
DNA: TGTGCCACCAGTGACCCCGGGACTAGCGGGAACAATGAGCAGTTCTTC

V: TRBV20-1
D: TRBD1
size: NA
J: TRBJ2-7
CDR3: CSARDALDRGYEQYF
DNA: TGCAGTGCTAGAGATGCCCTGGACAGGGGCTACGAGCAGTACTTC

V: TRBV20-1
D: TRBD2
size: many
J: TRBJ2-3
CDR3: CSARSGAGGGSTDTQYF
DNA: TGCAGTGCTAGATCTGGCGCGGGAGGGGGGAGCACAGATACGCAGTATTTT

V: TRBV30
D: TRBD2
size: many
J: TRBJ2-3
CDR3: CAWRLAGSGTQYF
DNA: TGTGCCTGGAGACTAGCGGGATCGGGTACGCAGTATTTT

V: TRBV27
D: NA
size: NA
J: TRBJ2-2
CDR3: CASSFGHIGGELFF
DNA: TGTGCCAGCAGTTTTGGACACATTGGCGGGGAGCTGTTTTTT

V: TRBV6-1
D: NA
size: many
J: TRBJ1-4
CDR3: CASSESRQGLGEKLFF
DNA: TGTGCCAGCAGTGAAAGTAGGCAGGGTTTGGGTGAAAAACTGTTTTTT

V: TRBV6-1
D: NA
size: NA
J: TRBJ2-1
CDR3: CASSHDRPLSYNEQFF
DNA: TGTGCCAGCAGCCACGACCGCCCACTATCCTACAATGAGCAGTTCTTC

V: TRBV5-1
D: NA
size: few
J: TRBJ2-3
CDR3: CASSLLGNTQYF
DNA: TGCGCCAGCAGCTTGCTGGGAAATACGCAGTATTTT

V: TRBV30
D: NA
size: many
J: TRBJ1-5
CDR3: CAWSVRISNQPQHF
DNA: TGTGCCTGGAGTGTACGGATTAGCAATCAGCCCCAGCATTTT

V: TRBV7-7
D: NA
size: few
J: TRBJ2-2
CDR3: CASSQGTGRDGELFF
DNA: TGTGCTAGCAGCCAAGGAACGGGACGGGACGGGGAGCTGTTTTTT

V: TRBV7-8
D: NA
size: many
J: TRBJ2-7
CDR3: CASSPYRDLPYEQYF
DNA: TGTGCCAGCAGCCCATACAGGGACCTCCCCTACGAGCAGTACTTC

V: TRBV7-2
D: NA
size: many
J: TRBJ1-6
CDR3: CASSLSGVGNSPLHF
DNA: TGTGCCAGCAGCTTATCAGGGGTCGGTAATTCACCCCTCCACTTT

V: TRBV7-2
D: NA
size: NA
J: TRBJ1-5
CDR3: CASSPPDGSNQPQHF
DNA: TGTGCCAGCAGTCCGCCCGACGGCTCCAATCAGCCCCAGCATTTT

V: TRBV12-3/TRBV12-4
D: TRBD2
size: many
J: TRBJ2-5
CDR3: CASSSSLAGEKTQYF
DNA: TGTGCCAGCAGTTCCTCTCTAGCGGGAGAAAAGACCCAGTACTTC